Below are 12 T cell receptor beta chains sequenced from a single sample in a study of metastatic and nonmetastatic thyroid tumors. There were no patients who had received any treatment before thyroid surgery. MiXCR was used by TCRdb to re-call the PCR reads. The sample has more than 25,000 clones; 10% to 13% are singletons. Material for sequencing was blood. The receptors here all came from a female donor with papillary thyroid cancer or a benign thyroid nodule (not recorded which). Some clones in this sample may be carry-over from other donors' samples.

The chain is built from TRBV14 and TRBJ2-5; possibly TRBD2 for D (6 bases). V was cut by 6 bases and J by 5 bases, with 25 bases left in between. Germline V gene sequence: CDR1 SGHDN, CDR2 FVKESK. CDR3 length: 17 amino acids. CDR3 protein: CASSLRSAGTWSETQYF. The CDR3 DNA reads TGTGCCAGCAGTCTTCGGTCGGCGGGAACGTGGAGCGAGACCCAGTACTTC.

This clone was detected ten times or more. V usage is TRBV5-6 and J usage is TRBJ2-3; TRBD1 matches at 8 bases. The germline V gene has CDR1 SGHDT and CDR2 YYEEEE. V was pared by 6 bases and J by 4 bases, with 10 bases of the junction left unmatched. This CDR3 is 15 amino acids long. CDR3 nucleotide sequence: TGTGCCAGCAATTTGGGGGGACAGGAGGCAGATACGCAGTATTTT. Encoded protein: CASNLGGQEADTQYF.

The chain recombines TRBV11-1 with TRBJ2-7; a possible D gene is TRBD2 (6 bases). With 3 bases removed from V and 4 bases from J, the gap between germline ends came to 19 bases. This CDR3 is built from 16 residues. Germline CDR1 and CDR2: SGHAT and FQDESV (reference sequence). CDR3 bases: TGTGCCAGCAGCTTTTTCTCGACCGGGACTGTATACGAGCAGTACTTC. Protein sequence: CASSFFSTGTVYEQYF.

This clone was picked up many times. The CDR3 DNA reads as TGTGCCAGCAGCGTAGGCCAGGGTATAGGTCAGCCCCAGCATTTT. It specifies CASSVGQGIGQPQHF. The chain recombines TRBV9 with TRBJ1-5; tentatively, D is TRBD1 (5 bases). The CDR3 runs to 15 residues. V was clipped by 0 bases and J by 6 bases, with 13 bases between them. The V gene's germline CDR1 is SGDLS and CDR2 YYNGEE.

In its sample, this clone was seen a few times. The rearrangement uses TRBV2 and TRBJ2-7; TRBD2 matches at 13 bases. Germline V CDR1 and CDR2: SNHLY, FYNNEI. After removal of 6 bases from V and 4 bases from J, the junction contained 6 bases not matched to a gene. CDR3 length equals 15 residues. The CDR3 here is CASSEGTSGTYEQYF. In nucleotides, the CDR3 is TGTGCCAGCAGCGAGGGGACTAGCGGGACATACGAGCAGTACTTC.

This clone was detected ten times or more. The chain employs TRBV15 and TRBJ2-1, with 8 bases that match TRBD2. V lost 0 bases and J lost 4; bases outside the gene matches: 5. The CDR3 is 16 residues long. CDR1 is LNHNV and CDR2 is YYDKDF in the germline V gene (reference sequence). This CDR3 reads CATSREPGLVYNEQFF. The CDR3 region has the DNA TGTGCCACCAGCAGAGAGCCGGGACTAGTTTACAATGAGCAGTTCTTC. The entire variable domain, with the rest obtained from reference TRBV15 and TRBJ2-1, is as follows: DAMVIQNPRYQVTQFGKPVTLSCSQTLNHNVMYWYQQKSSQAPKLLFHYYDKDFNNEADTPDNFQSRRPNTSFCFLDIRSPGLGDTAMYLCATSREPGLVYNEQFFGPGTRLTVL.

CDR3 sequence reads: CASSYSNQRWEQYF. CDR3 sequence (DNA): TGTGCCAGCAGTTACTCCAATCAGAGGTGGGAGCAGTACTTC. The chain links TRBV6-6 to TRBJ2-7; D unresolved. The germline gives CDR1 MNHNY, CDR2 SVGAGI (reference sequence). V lost 0 bases and J lost 7, with 13 bases in between. The CDR3 spans 14 residues.

This clone was observed at least ten times. The chain employs TRBV2 and TRBJ1-2; no clear D. V lost 7 bases and J lost 4, with 16 bases in between. Germline V lookup: CDR1 SNHLY, CDR2 FYNNEI. CDR3 length: 14 residues. In DNA, the CDR3 is TGTGCCAGCAACCATGAACAGAGCACCTATGGCTACACCTTC. Amino acid sequence: CASNHEQSTYGYTF.

This clone showed up many times. The V gene is TRBV19, the J gene TRBJ2-5; 10 nucleotides line up with TRBD1. Losses at the gene ends were 8 bases for V and 3 bases for J; bases not matched to a gene: 3. CDR1 and CDR2 from the germline V gene are LNHDA and SQIVND (reference sequence). The CDR3 runs to 13 residues. CDR3 nucleotide sequence: TGTGCCAGTCGGGACAGGGGAAAAGAGACCCAGTACTTC. This encodes CASRDRGKETQYF.

The genes are TRBV27 and TRBJ1-2, with D possibly matching TRBD1 (6 bases). Germline loops: CDR1 MNHEY, CDR2 SMNVEV (reference sequence). Trimming pared 3 bases from V and 8 bases from J, leaving 19 bases between. This CDR3 contains 15 residues. CDR3 sequence reads: CASSFRSGQLGGYTF. Written as DNA, the CDR3 is TGTGCCAGCAGTTTTAGATCAGGACAGTTAGGCGGCTACACCTTC.

This clone was observed many times. The chain links TRBV19 to TRBJ2-7, with 9 bases aligning to TRBD2. V was pared by 3 bases and J by 5 bases, with 5 bases of the junction left unmatched. Germline V gene lookup returns CDR1 LNHDA and CDR2 SQIVND (reference sequence). The CDR3 contains 14 residues. In DNA form, the CDR3 reads TGTGCCAGTAGTATCAGGGGACTAGCCCACGAGCAGTACTTC. As protein: CASSIRGLAHEQYF.

At least ten counts were recorded for this clone. This chain connects TRBV20-1 to TRBJ2-1; TRBD1 matches 8 bases. CDR1 is DFQATT and CDR2 is SNEGSKA in the germline V gene (reference sequence). V trimming: 1 base; J trimming: 3 bases; junction bases outside the gene matches: 2. The CDR3 has 14 amino acids. The CDR3 spells CSARVDRDYNEQFF. CDR3 sequence (DNA): TGCAGTGCTAGAGTGGACAGGGACTACAATGAGCAGTTCTTC.